These 5 T cell receptor beta chains came from one sample sequenced in a study of shared clonotypes between healthy human individuals (dated by TCRdb to the early 2020s). The library was made by the immunoSEQ multiplex PCR assay. TCRdb took over this immuneACCESS table, retaining in-frame rearrangements with V and J assigned. Such tables are incomplete; in checked studies, under half of the missing clones stem from an unresolved V gene, and the remainder is unexplained. Across this sample there are about 580,000 clones, with 95% to 98% seen only once. 0.3% of the sample is taken by the ten largest. CD8 naive samples were CD45RO-negative cells positively selected for CCR7, giving a CD45RA+CCR7+ population that excluded TemRA cells. The sequencing input was naive CD8+ T cells sorted from blood. The cell subset or site tag for this specimen amounts to: CD45RA+CCR7+. The receptors were sampled from a man younger than 45 in good health.

This chain links TRBV6-5 with TRBJ2-7; 8 bases align to TRBD2. The CDR3 runs 14 residues. Germline lookup yields CDR1 MNHEY and CDR2 SVGAGI. Trimming took 2 bases from V and 5 from J; bases not matched to a gene: 5. The CDR3 nucleotides read TGTGCCAGCAGTTACGGGGTAGCGGGAAACGAGCAGTACTTC. Protein product: CASSYGVAGNEQYF.

J is TRBJ2-1 and V is TRBV2; TRBD2 aligns across 13 bases. V lost 9 bases and J lost 5; bases outside the gene matches: 7. This CDR3 region has 15 residues. Germline CDR1 and CDR2: SNHLY and FYNNEI. The CDR3 sequence: CARTGTSGIHNEQFF. The CDR3 DNA is TGTGCCAGGACTGGGACTAGCGGGATTCACAATGAGCAGTTCTTC.

The V gene is TRBV7-9, the J gene TRBJ2-1, with a weak D call TRBD2 (5 bases). V was clipped by 4 bases and J by 0 bases, with 16 bases between them. CDR3 length equals 17 residues. CDR1 is SEHNR, CDR2 FQNEAQ, per germline (reference sequence). This chain's CDR3 is CASSSIDSASSYNEQFF. CDR3 coding DNA: TGTGCCAGCAGCTCAATAGATAGCGCGAGCTCCTACAATGAGCAGTTCTTC.

The genes are TRBV7-9 and TRBJ2-3; D may match TRBD1 or TRBD2 (5 bases each). Germline assignment: CDR1 SEHNR and CDR2 FQNEAQ (reference sequence). CDR3 length: 15 residues. V was shortened by 4 bases and J by 8 bases, with 19 bases between the two germline ends. The CDR3 loop is CASSSTGLGVGTQYF. The CDR3 DNA follows: TGTGCCAGCAGCTCAACAGGACTGGGGGTTGGTACGCAGTATTTT. Full variable domain (rest looked up from reference TRBV7-9 and TRBJ2-3): DTGVSQNPRHKITKRGQNVTFRCDPISEHNRLYWYRQTLGQGPEFLTYFQNEAQLEKSRLLSDRFSAERPKGSFSTLEIQRTEQGDSAMYLCASSSTGLGVGTQYFGPGTRLTVL.

The V gene is TRBV27, the J gene TRBJ2-1; possible D gene TRBD2, 6 bases. Trimming left V 3 bases short and J 2 bases short, with 14 bases between. The CDR3 has 16 amino acids. CDR1 and CDR2 from the germline V gene are MNHEY and SMNVEV (reference sequence). The CDR3 nucleotides are TGTGCCAGCAGTTTTTACGCGGGACGAACCTACAATGAGCAGTTCTTC. It specifies CASSFYAGRTYNEQFF.